This T cell receptor beta chain was captured by sequencing in a study of graft-versus-host responses after intestinal transplantation. Notes on the study in general: Among recipient marrow samples, GvH clones were found; some appeared first in ileum or blood.

As for this clone: Its cognate antigen is unknown.

Here immunoSEQ multiplex PCR was the method, and the copy in TCRdb shows in-frame clones only, minus some. The sample has tens of thousands of clones; around 90% are singletons. Deletions cut 7 bases from V and 0 bases from J, with 12 bases between. The CDR3 is made up of 15 amino acids. Germline CDR1 is MNHNS and CDR2 is SASEGT. The chain is built from TRBV6-1 and TRBJ1-4; possible D gene TRBD1, 6 bases. Sequenced here: PBMCs, sampled 26 days after transplant. The receptor was derived from a human patient who received an intestinal transplant, so some T cells may come from the graft donor. CDR3 in amino acids: CASILGASTNEKLFF. The DNA for the CDR3 is TGTGCCAGCATCCTGGGGGCTTCAACTAATGAAAAACTGTTTTTT.